What follows is one T cell receptor beta chain and its context. Sequence at one end of the junction differs from germline and may be a read error. The data were obtained in a study of T cells in Graves' hyperthyroidism and ophthalmopathy. The CDR3 is made up of 16 amino acids. Per the germline V gene, CDR1 is LGHDT and CDR2 is YNNKEL (reference sequence). Clinical symptoms, serum thyroxine and TRAb, thyroid ultrasound and orbital computed tomography were used for the diagnoses. From RNA transcripts, TCR beta CDR3 regions were amplified. The study used the HTBI primer set for a first-round RT-PCR of the TCR CDR3. TCRdb re-called the multiplex PCR reads through MiXCR, storing one row per CDR3 protein. The table shows 500,000 to 750,000 distinct CDR3 sequences, with 13% to 15% occurring only once.

This TCR came from a woman between 18 and 29 years old with Graves' ophthalmopathy. The sample consisted of blood. The chain joins TRBV3-1 to TRBJ1-4, with D uncertain. The DNA of the CDR3 is TGTGCCGGCAGCCAAGATGGCGGGGTTGGTAATGAAAAACTGTTTTTT. Amino acids: CAGSQDGGVGNEKLFF.